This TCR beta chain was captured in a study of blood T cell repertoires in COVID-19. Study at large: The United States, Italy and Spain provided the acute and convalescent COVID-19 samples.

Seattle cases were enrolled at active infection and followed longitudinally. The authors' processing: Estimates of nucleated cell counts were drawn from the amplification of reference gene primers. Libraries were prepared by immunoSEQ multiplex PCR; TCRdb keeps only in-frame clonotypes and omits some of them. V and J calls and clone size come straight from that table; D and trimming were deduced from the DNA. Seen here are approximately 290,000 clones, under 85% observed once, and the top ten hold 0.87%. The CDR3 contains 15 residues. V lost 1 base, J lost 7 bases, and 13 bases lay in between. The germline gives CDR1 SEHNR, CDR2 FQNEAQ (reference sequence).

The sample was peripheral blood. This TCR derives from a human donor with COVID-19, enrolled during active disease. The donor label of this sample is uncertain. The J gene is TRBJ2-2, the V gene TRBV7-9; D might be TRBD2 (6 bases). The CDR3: CASSLDWGGIGELFF. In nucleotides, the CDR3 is TGTGCCAGCAGCTTAGATTGGGGAGGTATCGGGGAGCTGTTTTTT.